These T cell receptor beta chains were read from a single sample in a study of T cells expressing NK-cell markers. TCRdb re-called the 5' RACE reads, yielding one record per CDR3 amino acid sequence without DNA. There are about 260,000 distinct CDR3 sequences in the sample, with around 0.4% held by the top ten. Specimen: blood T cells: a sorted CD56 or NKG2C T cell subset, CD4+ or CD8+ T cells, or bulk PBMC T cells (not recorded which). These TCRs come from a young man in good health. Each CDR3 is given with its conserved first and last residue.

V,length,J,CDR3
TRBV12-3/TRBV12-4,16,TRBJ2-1,CASSPPGTSGRISKFF
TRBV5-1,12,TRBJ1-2,CASSLAADGYTF
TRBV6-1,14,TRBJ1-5,CASSPQRGGQPQHF
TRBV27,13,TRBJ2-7,CASRGGQGHEQYF
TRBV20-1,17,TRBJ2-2,CSVHPHLADANTGELFF
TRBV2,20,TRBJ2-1,CASSLTGGGGRASHYNEQFF
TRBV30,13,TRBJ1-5,CAWTPELGQPQHF
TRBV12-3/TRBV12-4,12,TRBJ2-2,CASSTNTGELFF
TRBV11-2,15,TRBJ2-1,CASSLGAVGYNEQFF
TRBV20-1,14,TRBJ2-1,CSVEVLHSYNEQFF
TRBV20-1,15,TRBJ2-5,CSARGWLGAQETQYF
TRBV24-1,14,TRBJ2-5,CATSHSGEPETQYF
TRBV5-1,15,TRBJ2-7,CASSTRLAGTYEQYF
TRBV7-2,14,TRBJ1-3,CASRRASSGNTIYF
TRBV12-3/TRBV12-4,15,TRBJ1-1,CASTRQQGANTEAFF
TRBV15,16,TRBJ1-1,CATSRDSGTVGTEAFF
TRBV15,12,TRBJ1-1,CATSSPGAEAFF